The TCR beta chain under discussion was sequenced for a study of monozygotic twins with cystic fibrosis. General study findings and limits: Monozygotic CF twins shared more identical nucleotide clonotypes than unrelated patients. Clonality was generally low (median approximately 0.0094), higher in the most severe patients. Co-twins had the most similar V usage for 13 of 16 pairs, J for 8. No link emerged between shared CDR3 counts and age, concordance or severity.

This table comes from immunoSEQ multiplex PCR, and its TCRdb copy is limited to in-frame clones, with some not included. The sample shows 22,000 or so clones, around 87% of them seen only once. In regard to this clone: As yet, its antigen is unknown.

V shed 5 bases, J shed 2 bases, and the junction held 6 bases outside the gene matches. CDR1 and CDR2 (germline): SGHTA, FQGNSA. The CDR3 has 14 residues. This chain joins TRBV7-2 and TRBJ2-7; 7 nucleotides agree with TRBD1. The clonotype comes from a young woman with cystic fibrosis. Sequenced input: blood. CDR3 bases: TGTGCCAGCAGCCCGATCCAGGGGGCCTACGAGCAGTACTTC. As protein: CASSPIQGAYEQYF.